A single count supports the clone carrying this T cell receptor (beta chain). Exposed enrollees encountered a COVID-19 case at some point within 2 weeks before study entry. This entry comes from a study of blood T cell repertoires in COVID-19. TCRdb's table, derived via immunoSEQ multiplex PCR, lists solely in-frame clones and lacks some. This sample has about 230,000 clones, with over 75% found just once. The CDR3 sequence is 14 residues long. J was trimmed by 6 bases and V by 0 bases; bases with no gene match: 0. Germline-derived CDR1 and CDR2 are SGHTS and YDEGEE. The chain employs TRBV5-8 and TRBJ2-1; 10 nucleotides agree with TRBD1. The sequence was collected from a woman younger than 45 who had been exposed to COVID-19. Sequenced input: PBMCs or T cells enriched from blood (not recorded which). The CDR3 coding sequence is TGTGCCAGCAGCTTGGGGACAGGGGGCAATGAGCAGTTCTTC. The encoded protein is CASSLGTGGNEQFF.